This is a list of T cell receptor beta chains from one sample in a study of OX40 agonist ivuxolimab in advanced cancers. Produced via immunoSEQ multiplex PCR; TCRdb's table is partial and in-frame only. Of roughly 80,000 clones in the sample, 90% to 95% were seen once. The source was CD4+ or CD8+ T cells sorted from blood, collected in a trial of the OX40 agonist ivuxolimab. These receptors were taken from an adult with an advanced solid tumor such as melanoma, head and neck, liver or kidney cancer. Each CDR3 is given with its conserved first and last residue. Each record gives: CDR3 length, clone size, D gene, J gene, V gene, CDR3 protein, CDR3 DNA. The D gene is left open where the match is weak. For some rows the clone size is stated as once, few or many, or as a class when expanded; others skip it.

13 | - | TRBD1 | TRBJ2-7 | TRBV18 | CASSQGQGYEQYF | TGTGCCAGCTCCCAAGGACAGGGCTACGAGCAGTACTTC
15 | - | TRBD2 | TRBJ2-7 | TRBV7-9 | CASQMGREKSYEQYF | TGTGCCAGCCAAATGGGGCGGGAGAAGTCCTACGAGCAGTACTTC
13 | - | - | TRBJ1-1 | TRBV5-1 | CASSLGGNTEAFF | TGCGCCAGCAGCTTAGGGGGGAACACTGAAGCTTTCTTT
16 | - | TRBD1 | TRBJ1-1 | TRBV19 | CASSLEAGGPNTEAFF | TGTGCCAGTAGTTTAGAGGCAGGGGGACCGAACACTGAAGCTTTCTTT
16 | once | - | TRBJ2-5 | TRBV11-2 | CASSSPGGGLIKTQYF | TGTGCCAGCAGCTCGCCGGGTGGGGGCCTCATAAAGACCCAGTACTTC
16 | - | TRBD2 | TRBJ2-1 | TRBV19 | CASSIGSGRANSEQFF | TGTGCCAGTAGTATTGGGAGCGGGAGGGCCAACAGTGAGCAGTTCTTC
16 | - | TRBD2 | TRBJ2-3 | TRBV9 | CASSVFSGFSTDTQYF | TGTGCCAGCAGCGTCTTTAGCGGGTTTAGCACAGATACGCAGTATTTT
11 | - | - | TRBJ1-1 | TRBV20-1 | CSTRGVTEAFF | TGCAGTACCCGGGGGGTGACTGAAGCTTTCTTT
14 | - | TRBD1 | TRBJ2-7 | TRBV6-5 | CASSPPGTVYEQYF | TGTGCCAGCAGTCCCCCCGGGACAGTGTACGAGCAGTACTTC
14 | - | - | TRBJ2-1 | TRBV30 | CAWNSGSSYNEQFF | TGTGCCTGGAATTCGGGAAGCTCCTACAATGAGCAGTTCTTC
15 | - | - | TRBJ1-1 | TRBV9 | CASSERHLGNTEAFF | TGTGCCAGCAGCGAACGACACCTCGGGAACACTGAAGCTTTCTTT
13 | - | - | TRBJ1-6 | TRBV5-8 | CAGGAGPNSPLHF | TGTGCCGGGGGGGCCGGCCCAAATTCACCCCTCCACTTT
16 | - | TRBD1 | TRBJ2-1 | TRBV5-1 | CASSSLTGTAYNEQFF | TGCGCCAGCAGCAGTTTAACCGGGACAGCATACAATGAGCAGTTCTTC
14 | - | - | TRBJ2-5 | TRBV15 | CATSRDIGGETQYF | TGTGCCACCAGCAGAGACATCGGAGGAGAGACCCAGTACTTC
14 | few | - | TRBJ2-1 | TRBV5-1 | CASSLASGLNEQFF | TGCGCCAGCAGCTTGGCTTCAGGGCTCAATGAGCAGTTCTTC
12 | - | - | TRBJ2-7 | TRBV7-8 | CASSFSNREQYF | TGTGCCAGCAGCTTTTCGAACAGGGAGCAGTACTTC
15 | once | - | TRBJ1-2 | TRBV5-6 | CASSFWTRESEGYTF | TGTGCCAGCAGCTTTTGGACCAGGGAATCGGAAGGCTACACCTTC
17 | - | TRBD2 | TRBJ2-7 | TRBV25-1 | CASSGVKGQAGVAEQYF | TGTGCCAGCAGTGGAGTGAAGGGGCAAGCGGGAGTTGCCGAGCAGTACTTC
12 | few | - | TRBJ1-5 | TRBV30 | CAWSAQDQPQHF | TGTGCCTGGAGTGCGCAAGATCAGCCCCAGCATTTT
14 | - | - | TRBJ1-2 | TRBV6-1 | CASSGSQGHYGYTF | TGTGCCAGCAGTGGATCACAAGGGCACTATGGCTACACCTTC
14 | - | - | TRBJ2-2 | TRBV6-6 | CASTGLSDTGELFF | TGTGCCAGCACCGGACTAAGCGACACCGGGGAGCTGTTTTTT
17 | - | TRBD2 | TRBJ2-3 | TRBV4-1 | CASSPLVGGPRSDTQYF | TGCGCCAGCAGCCCCCTTGTGGGAGGGCCCAGATCGGATACGCAGTATTTT
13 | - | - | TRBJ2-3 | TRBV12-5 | CASGLMGNLQQYF | TGTGCTAGTGGTTTGATGGGGAACCTCCAGCAGTATTTT
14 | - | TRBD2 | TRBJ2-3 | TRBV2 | CASRRAGGTDTQYF | TGTGCCAGCAGGAGGGCGGGAGGAACAGATACGCAGTATTTT
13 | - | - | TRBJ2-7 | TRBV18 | CASSRESSYEQYF | TGTGCCAGCTCCCGGGAGAGCTCCTACGAGCAGTACTTC
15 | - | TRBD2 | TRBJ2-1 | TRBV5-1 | CASSLASGSFNEQFF | TGCGCCAGCAGCTTGGCTAGCGGGAGTTTCAATGAGCAGTTCTTC
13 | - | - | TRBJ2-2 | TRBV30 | CAWNLRDTGELFF | TGTGCCTGGAACCTTAGGGACACCGGGGAGCTGTTTTTT
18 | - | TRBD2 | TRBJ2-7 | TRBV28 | CASSSLGLAGGRSYEQYF | TGTGCCAGCAGTTCATTAGGACTAGCGGGAGGGCGGTCCTACGAGCAGTACTTC
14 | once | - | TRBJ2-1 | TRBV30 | CAWRAGSAYNEQFF | TGTGCCTGGAGAGCCGGGTCAGCCTACAATGAGCAGTTCTTC
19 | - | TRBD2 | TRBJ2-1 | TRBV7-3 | CASSPRGRLAGFSYNEQFF | TGTGCCAGCAGCCCAAGGGGCCGACTAGCGGGATTTTCCTACAATGAGCAGTTCTTC
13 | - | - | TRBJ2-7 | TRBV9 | CASGRGSHGEQYF | TGTGCCAGCGGCCGAGGTAGCCACGGCGAGCAGTACTTC
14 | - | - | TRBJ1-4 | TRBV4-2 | CASSQEITARFLFF | TGTGCCAGCAGCCAAGAAATTACAGCTCGTTTTCTGTTTTTT
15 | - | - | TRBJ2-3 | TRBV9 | CASSPRVAGTDTQYF | TGTGCCAGCAGCCCCAGAGTCGCGGGAACAGATACGCAGTATTTT
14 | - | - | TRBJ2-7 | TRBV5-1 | CASSLGRGGYEQYF | TGCGCCAGCAGCTTGGGCAGGGGAGGCTACGAGCAGTACTTC
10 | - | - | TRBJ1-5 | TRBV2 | CASGNQPQHF | TGTGCCAGCGGCAATCAGCCCCAGCATTTT
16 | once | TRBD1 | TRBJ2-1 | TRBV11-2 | CASSPTGAVQYNEQFF | TGTGCCAGCAGCCCGACAGGGGCCGTCCAGTACAATGAGCAGTTCTTC
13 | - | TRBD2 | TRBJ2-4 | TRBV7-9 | CASSPTSVNIQYF | TGTGCCAGCAGCCCGACTAGCGTAAACATTCAGTACTTC